These 31 T cell receptor beta chains were sequenced from one sample in a study of blood T cell repertoires in COVID-19. Measured with immunoSEQ multiplex PCR; TCRdb has only the in-frame clones, and not every one. Here the sample spans approximately 35,000 clones, roughly nine tenths being singletons. The sample taken for sequencing was peripheral blood. These receptors were collected from a human donor with active COVID-19. The donor label of this sample is uncertain.

V is TRBV9 and J is TRBJ2-3; D possibly corresponds to TRBD2 (5 bases). Per the germline V gene, CDR1 is SGDLS and CDR2 is YYNGEE. The CDR3 is 15 amino acids. V lost 1 base, J lost 0 bases, and 9 bases lay in between. The CDR3 spells CASSVLALSTDTQYF. CDR3 nucleotides: TGTGCCAGCAGCGTACTAGCTTTGAGCACAGATACGCAGTATTTT.

V and J are TRBV9 and TRBJ2-3, with D unclear. CDR3 length: 16 residues. Germline V gene sequence: CDR1 SGDLS, CDR2 YYNGEE. V lost 0 bases and J 1 base, leaving 12 bases between the germline ends. The CDR3 sequence is CASSVDTSYRTDTQYF. The CDR3 DNA reads as TGTGCCAGCAGCGTAGATACTTCCTATCGCACAGATACGCAGTATTTT.

V is TRBV15 and J is TRBJ1-4; 8 bases are shared with TRBD1. CDR1 is LNHNV, CDR2 YYDKDF, per germline (reference sequence). The CDR3 has 15 amino acids. The ends lost 4 bases at V and 7 bases at J; junction bases unmatched: 8. The CDR3 loop is CATSTGGSGFEKLFF. In nucleotides, the CDR3 is TGTGCCACCAGCACAGGGGGCTCAGGTTTTGAAAAACTGTTTTTT.

This chain connects TRBV12-5 to TRBJ2-7; 12 bases align to TRBD1. Losses at the gene ends were 5 bases for V and 2 bases for J; bases not matched to a gene: 16. The CDR3 covers 19 residues. Germline V CDR1 and CDR2: LGHNT, FRNRAP. The CDR3, as DNA: TGTGCTAGTGGTCCGAGACTTGGGACAGGGGGCAGTTCGGCCTACGAGCAGTACTTC. Translated: CASGPRLGTGGSSAYEQYF.

A single count supports this clone. The rearrangement links TRBV11-2 to TRBJ2-2, with a weak D call TRBD2 (5 bases). CDR3 length equals 14 residues. From germline, CDR1 is SGHAT and CDR2 FQNNGV. V shed 10 bases and J shed 1 base, with 13 bases lying between them. CDR3 bases: TGTGCCATAGGGTCCGGGATGAACACCGGGGAGCTGTTTTTT. Residues: CAIGSGMNTGELFF.

The V and J genes are TRBV5-1 and TRBJ2-1; D perhaps matches TRBD2 (6 bases). In germline, CDR1 is SGHRS, CDR2 YFSETQ. Between the trimmed V and J ends, which lost 0 bases and 0 bases, there was a span of 7 bases. The CDR3 spans 15 residues. CDR3 nucleotides: TGCGCCAGCAGCTTGGACGGGAGCTCCTACAATGAGCAGTTCTTC. Its translation is CASSLDGSSYNEQFF.

The rearrangement links TRBV27 to TRBJ2-7, with D possibly matching TRBD1 (6 bases). The CDR3 has 14 amino acids. CDR1 and CDR2 (germline): MNHEY, SMNVEV (reference sequence). V dropped 5 bases and J dropped 2 bases, with 13 bases sitting between them. The CDR3 loop reads CASSLLQGTYEQYF. CDR3 nucleotides: TGTGCCAGCAGTCTCCTCCAGGGGACCTACGAGCAGTACTTC.

This chain uses TRBV5-1 with TRBJ2-7; 11 nucleotides agree with TRBD2. The junction had 5 bases not matched to a gene; V was cut back by 0 bases and J by 0 bases. CDR3 length: 17 residues. Looked up from germline, CDR1 is SGHRS and CDR2 is YFSETQ. CDR3 bases: TGCGCCAGCAGCTTGGAATCTAGCGGGGGGATCTCCTACGAGCAGTACTTC. Encoded protein: CASSLESSGGISYEQYF.

This clone was observed once. This chain links TRBV13 with TRBJ2-7, with 10 nucleotides matching TRBD2. The germline gives CDR1 PRHDT, CDR2 FYEKMQ (reference sequence). Germline trimming cut 2 bases from V and 3 bases from J; bases unmatched to any gene: 4. The CDR3 covers 15 residues. Here the CDR3 DNA reads TGTGCCAGCAGCTTAAGTAGCGGGAGGAACTACGAGCAGTACTTC. It translates to CASSLSSGRNYEQYF.

The chain employs TRBV6-1 and TRBJ2-2, with 8 bases that match TRBD1. With V trimmed by 1 base and J by 5 bases, 6 bases remained unmatched. There are 16 residues in the CDR3. Germline assignment: CDR1 MNHNS and CDR2 SASEGT. The CDR3 sequence: CASSEEAGGLTGELFF. CDR3 in DNA: TGTGCCAGCAGTGAAGAGGCAGGGGGCCTTACCGGGGAGCTGTTTTTT.

This chain uses TRBV2 with TRBJ2-6; D is perhaps TRBD2 (5 bases). The germline V gene has CDR1 SNHLY and CDR2 FYNNEI. V gave up 5 bases and J gave up 3 bases, with 14 bases separating them. This CDR3 contains 16 residues. The CDR3 loop reads CASSPYSSGGANVLTF. CDR3 nucleotides: TGTGCCAGCAGTCCCTATTCCAGCGGTGGGGCCAACGTCCTGACTTTC.

The chain combines TRBV4-3 with TRBJ1-4, with D tentatively TRBD1 (5 bases). Germline V gene lookup returns CDR1 LGHNA and CDR2 YSLEER. Trimming took off 0 bases at V and 7 bases at J, with 15 bases between the two ends. This CDR3 comprises 16 residues. This CDR3 is CASSQDPARRGEKLFF. For the CDR3, the DNA is TGCGCCAGCAGCCAAGACCCGGCCAGGAGGGGTGAAAAACTGTTTTTT.

The chain carries TRBV4-1 and TRBJ2-7, with 9 nucleotides matching TRBD1. Germline V gene data show CDR1 as MGHRA and CDR2 as YSYEKL. V dropped 0 bases and J dropped 5; count of bases not matched to a gene: 8. The CDR3 is made up of 16 amino acids. CDR3 coding DNA: TGCGCCAGCAGCCAAGAGAGGAGGGACAGGGTGAACGAGCAGTACTTC. Residues: CASSQERRDRVNEQYF.

This chain uses TRBV19 with TRBJ2-7, with a weak D call TRBD2 (5 bases). CDR1 LNHDA and CDR2 SQIVND come from the germline V gene (reference sequence). This CDR3 spans 13 amino acids. Trimming took off 5 bases at V and 3 bases at J, with 11 bases between the two ends. CDR3 region: CASSYGGGYEQYF. The CDR3 DNA is TGTGCCAGTAGTTATGGAGGAGGCTACGAGCAGTACTTC.

This rearrangement joins TRBV4-2 to TRBJ1-3; D may be TRBD1 (6 bases). Trimming took 3 bases from V and 0 from J, leaving 12 bases between them. Germline loops: CDR1 LGHNA, CDR2 YNFKEQ. The CDR3 has 16 amino acids. CDR3 bases: TGTGCCAGCAGCCATTTCAGACAGGACTCTGGAAACACCATATATTTT. It is translated as CASSHFRQDSGNTIYF.

The CDR3: CASSPPDSSQETQYF. The CDR3, as DNA: TGTGCCAGCAGCCCTCCGGACAGCAGTCAAGAGACCCAGTACTTC. This chain connects TRBV7-9 to TRBJ2-5; the D gene is possibly TRBD1 (6 bases). Germline V lookup: CDR1 SEHNR, CDR2 FQNEAQ (reference sequence). Trimming took off 5 bases at V and 2 bases at J, with 15 bases between the two ends. The CDR3 loop spans 15 amino acids.

This chain uses TRBV6-5 with TRBJ2-7; possible D gene TRBD2, 6 bases. This CDR3 has 15 residues. Trimming took 0 bases from V and 2 from J, leaving 11 bases between them. Germline V CDR1 and CDR2: MNHEY, SVGAGI. Here the CDR3 reads CASSYSGTPTYEQYF. Here the CDR3 DNA reads TGTGCCAGCAGTTACTCCGGGACTCCCACCTACGAGCAGTACTTC.

The genes are TRBV11-1 and TRBJ2-3; tentatively, D is TRBD1 (6 bases). Trimming took off 2 bases at V and 4 bases at J, with 16 bases between the two ends. The CDR3 loop spans 16 amino acids. Germline V gene sequence: CDR1 SGHAT, CDR2 FQDESV (reference sequence). CDR3 sequence: CASSLFWAGVSDTQYF. DNA for the CDR3: TGTGCCAGCAGCTTATTTTGGGCAGGGGTATCAGATACGCAGTATTTT. The complete variable domain, with remaining parts taken from reference TRBV11-1 and TRBJ2-3, reads EAEVAQSPRYKITEKSQAVAFWCDPISGHATLYWYRQILGQGPELLVQFQDESVVDDSQLPKDRFSAERLKGVDSTLKIQPAELGDSAMYLCASSLFWAGVSDTQYFGPGTRLTVL.

This chain joins TRBV19 and TRBJ2-3; 8 bases match TRBD1. This CDR3 comprises 15 residues. Looked up from germline, CDR1 is LNHDA and CDR2 is SQIVND (reference sequence). V shed 6 bases, J shed 0 bases, and the junction held 5 bases outside the gene matches. The CDR3 loop reads CASRETGASTDTQYF. CDR3 nucleotide sequence: TGTGCCAGTAGGGAGACAGGGGCGAGCACAGATACGCAGTATTTT. The full variable domain, in which reference TRBV19 and TRBJ2-3 provide the parts outside the CDR3, is DGGITQSPKYLFRKEGQNVTLSCEQNLNHDAMYWYRQDPGQGLRLIYYSQIVNDFQKGDIAEGYSVSREKKESFPLTVTSAQKNPTAFYLCASRETGASTDTQYFGPGTRLTVL.

The gene calls are TRBV19 and TRBJ1-4; D remains ambiguous. This CDR3 spans 13 amino acids. Trimming removed 4 bases from V and 7 bases from J, with 10 bases in between. From germline, CDR1 is LNHDA and CDR2 SQIVND (reference sequence). CDR3: CASSTPYVEKLFF. Written as DNA, the CDR3 is TGTGCCAGTAGTACCCCCTACGTTGAAAAACTGTTTTTT.

The chain employs TRBV6-5 and TRBJ2-1; 8 bases are shared with TRBD2. The germline gives CDR1 MNHEY, CDR2 SVGAGI. This CDR3 is built from 14 residues. Trimming took 3 bases from V and 9 from J; bases not matched to a gene: 7. The CDR3 DNA reads TGTGCCAGCAGTTATAGCGGGAAAAGAACTGAGCAGTTCTTC. The encoded protein is CASSYSGKRTEQFF.

The rearrangement joins TRBV9 to TRBJ2-5; D unresolved. The CDR3 is made up of 13 amino acids. Germline V lookup: CDR1 SGDLS, CDR2 YYNGEE. V lost 0 bases and J lost 3, with 6 bases in between. The CDR3 DNA reads TGTGCCAGCAGCGTAGGGGCTGAAGAGACCCAGTACTTC. Its translation is CASSVGAEETQYF.

This clone has a handful of counts. The chain couples TRBV28 to TRBJ2-1; TRBD2 matches 15 bases. Trimming took 10 bases from V and 0 from J; bases not matched to a gene: 4. The CDR3 covers 16 residues. The germline V gene encodes CDR1 MDHEN and CDR2 SYDVKM. The CDR3, as DNA: TGTGCCATTACGGGACTAGCGGGAGGCTCCTACAATGAGCAGTTCTTC. Translating it yields CAITGLAGGSYNEQFF.

The CDR3 spells CASSQDSGEQYF. CDR3 in DNA: TGTGCCAGCAGCCAAGATAGTGGCGAGCAGTACTTC. The chain joins TRBV3-1 (or the pseudogene TRBV3-2) to TRBJ2-7; D is unresolved. This CDR3 comprises 12 residues. The germline V gene has CDR1 LGHDT and CDR2 YNNKEL (reference sequence). The V gene lost 0 bases and the J gene lost 6 bases, with 6 bases spanning the gap.

The gene calls are TRBV10-3 and TRBJ2-1; the match to TRBD2 covers 15 bases. Germline values: CDR1 ENHRY, CDR2 SYGVKD. V shed 6 bases, J shed 2 bases, and the junction held 2 bases outside the gene matches. There are 16 residues in the CDR3. The CDR3 here is CAISRTSGGAYNEQFF. In DNA form, the CDR3 reads TGTGCCATCAGCCGGACTAGCGGGGGGGCCTACAATGAGCAGTTCTTC.

This chain uses TRBV11-3 with TRBJ1-1; TRBD1 is a possible D gene (6 bases). The germline V and J ends were trimmed by 3 bases and 2 bases, with 19 bases remaining between them. CDR3 length: 17 residues. The V gene's germline CDR1 is SGHNT and CDR2 YENEEA. For the CDR3, the DNA is TGTGCCAGCAGCTTCCCCACCCCCGGGACACTAAACACTGAAGCTTTCTTT. Translating it yields CASSFPTPGTLNTEAFF.

The genes are TRBV11-2 and TRBJ1-1; the D is unclear. Looked up from germline, CDR1 is SGHAT and CDR2 is FQNNGV. V was shortened by 5 bases and J by 1 base, with 11 bases between the two germline ends. CDR3 length equals 14 residues. CDR3 sequence reads: CASSPVTTNTEAFF. DNA of the CDR3: TGTGCCAGCAGCCCAGTCACAACGAACACTGAAGCTTTCTTT.

This clone was seen a single time. The chain is built from TRBV28 and TRBJ1-2; D may be TRBD1 (5 bases). The CDR3 has 15 residues. The germline CDR1 and CDR2 sequences are MDHEN and SYDVKM. The germline V and J ends were trimmed by 6 bases and 4 bases, with 18 bases remaining between them. CDR3 sequence reads: CASRRGLVRGYGYTF. The CDR3 region has the DNA TGTGCCAGCAGGAGGGGACTAGTCAGAGGCTATGGCTACACCTTC.

The V and J genes are TRBV7-2 and TRBJ2-2, with TRBD1 identical over 7 bases. CDR1 SGHTA and CDR2 FQGNSA come from the germline V gene. This CDR3 region has 17 residues. V was pared by 2 bases and J by 1 base, with 7 bases of the junction left unmatched. In DNA form, the CDR3 reads TGTGCCAGCAGCTTACCCAGACAGGGAGTGAACACCGGGGAGCTGTTTTTT. Protein sequence: CASSLPRQGVNTGELFF.

The table lists this clone with a count of one. The genes are TRBV7-9 and TRBJ2-1, with 7 bases that match TRBD2. CDR3 length equals 16 residues. Looked up from germline, CDR1 is SEHNR and CDR2 is FQNEAQ (reference sequence). After removal of 0 bases from V and 10 bases from J, the junction contained 12 bases not matched to a gene. The CDR3 reads CASSLAGWEGRREQFF. In DNA form, the CDR3 reads TGTGCCAGCAGCTTAGCAGGGTGGGAGGGCCGGAGAGAGCAGTTCTTC.

The rearrangement links TRBV7-2 to TRBJ2-1; a weak D match, TRBD1 (5 bases). Germline values: CDR1 SGHTA, CDR2 FQGNSA. The CDR3 contains 16 residues. Trimming took 0 bases from V and 5 from J, leaving 14 bases between them. In DNA form, the CDR3 reads TGTGCCAGCAGCTTAGCGGGCTCCCGGACAAACAATGAGCAGTTCTTC. The encoded protein is CASSLAGSRTNNEQFF.